This T cell receptor beta chain was observed in a study of OX40 agonist ivuxolimab in advanced cancers. V was pared by 6 bases and J by 4 bases, with 20 bases between. This CDR3 comprises 16 residues. Germline loops: CDR1 MNHNY, CDR2 SVGAGI (reference sequence). Sequencing was performed with immunoSEQ multiplex PCR; in TCRdb, only in-frame clones are kept and a portion is missing. The data contain some 79,000 clones, about 94% of them singletons. The sequences come from CD4+ or CD8+ T cells sorted from blood, collected in a trial of the OX40 agonist ivuxolimab. The chain employs TRBV6-6 and TRBJ2-3; perhaps TRBD2 as D (6 bases). This TCR was recovered from an adult with an advanced solid tumor such as melanoma, head and neck, liver or kidney cancer. This CDR3 is CASSRPLGSLADTQYF. CDR3 coding DNA: TGTGCCAGCAGCCGTCCCCTCGGGAGTTTGGCAGATACGCAGTATTTT.